This section outlines one T cell receptor (beta chain) sequence together with its context. Its antigen is still unknown. Next came a second PCR, run for about 7 to 12 cycles, which used a sample-barcoded 5' primer along with a J-beta primer mix. Each CDR3 protein gets one entry after TCRdb re-called the 5' RACE reads with MiXCR. This repertoire shows 1,500,000 or so distinct CDR3 sequences, roughly 60% found once; its top ten account for over 5.5%. The data belong to a study of blood T cells in healthy people across ages. Study-level points and caveats: Across samples, TCR beta diversity tracked strongly with naive T cell percentage.

This TCR derives from a young man in good health. The sequenced sample was blood.

CDR3: CASRGGGPRKTQYF. The CDR3 nucleotides read TGTGCCAGCAGGGGGGGAGGGCCTAGAAAGACCCAGTACTTC. The rearrangement uses TRBV27 and TRBJ2-5, with TRBD2 identical over 7 bases. The V gene end was trimmed by 6 bases and the J gene end by 6 bases; junction bases not matched to a gene: 10. The CDR3 runs to 14 residues. Germline loops: CDR1 MNHEY, CDR2 SMNVEV (reference sequence).